This TCR beta chain was sequenced in a study of T cell responses to AZD1222 COVID-19 vaccine. The assay was immunoSEQ multiplex PCR, and TCRdb's table has in-frame clones only and misses some. The sample consists of 140,000 to 150,000 clones, approximately 90% of them appearing once. Findings and caveats of the study: Seropositive at baseline were only a handful of AZD1222 recipients. It should be noted that donors were predominantly white British and more often female, and clonal diversity was possibly underestimated.

The J segment lost 9 bases and the V segment lost 2 bases, leaving 6 bases of the junction unmatched. This CDR3 region has 15 residues. From germline, CDR1 is SGHAT and CDR2 FQNNGV. As for this clone: Its antigen is as yet unknown.

The source was peripheral blood, collected 28 days after the second AZD1222 dose. V is TRBV11-2 and J is TRBJ2-7; 14 bases are a match to TRBD2. This clonotype was sampled from an adult who received the AZD1222 COVID-19 vaccine. CDR3 residues: CASSLPGLAGDRQYF. CDR3 nucleotide sequence: TGTGCCAGCAGCTTACCGGGACTAGCGGGAGACCGGCAGTACTTC.